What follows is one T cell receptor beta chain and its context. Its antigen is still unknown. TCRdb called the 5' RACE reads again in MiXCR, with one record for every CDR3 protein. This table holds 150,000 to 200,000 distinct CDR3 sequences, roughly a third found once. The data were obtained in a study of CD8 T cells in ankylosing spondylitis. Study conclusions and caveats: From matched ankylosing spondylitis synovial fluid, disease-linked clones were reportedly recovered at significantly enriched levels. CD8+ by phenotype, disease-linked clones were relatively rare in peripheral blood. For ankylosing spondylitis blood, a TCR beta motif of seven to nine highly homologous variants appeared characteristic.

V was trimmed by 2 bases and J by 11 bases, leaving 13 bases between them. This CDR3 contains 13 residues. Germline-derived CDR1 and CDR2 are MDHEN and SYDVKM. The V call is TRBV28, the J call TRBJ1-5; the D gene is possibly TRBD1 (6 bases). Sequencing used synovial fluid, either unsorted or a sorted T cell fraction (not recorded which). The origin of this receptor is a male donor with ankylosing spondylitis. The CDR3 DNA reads TGTGCCAGCAGTTTAGGGGGGCTGGGGACCCAGCATTTT. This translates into CASSLGGLGTQHF.